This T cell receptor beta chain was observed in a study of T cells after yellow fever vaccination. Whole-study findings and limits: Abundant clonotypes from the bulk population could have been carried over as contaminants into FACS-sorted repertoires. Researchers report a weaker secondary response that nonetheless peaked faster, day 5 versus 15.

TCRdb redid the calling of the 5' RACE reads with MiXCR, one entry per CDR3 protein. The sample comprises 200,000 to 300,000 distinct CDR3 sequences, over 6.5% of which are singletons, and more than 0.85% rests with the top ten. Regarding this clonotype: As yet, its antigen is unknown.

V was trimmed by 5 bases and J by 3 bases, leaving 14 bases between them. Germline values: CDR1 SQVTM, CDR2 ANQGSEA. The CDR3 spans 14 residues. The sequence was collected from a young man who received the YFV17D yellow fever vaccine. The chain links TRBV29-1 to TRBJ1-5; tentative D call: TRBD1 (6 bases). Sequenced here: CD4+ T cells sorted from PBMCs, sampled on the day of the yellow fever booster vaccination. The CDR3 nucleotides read TGCAGCGTTTCACAGGGAGCTTTCAATCAGCCCCAGCATTTT. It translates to CSVSQGAFNQPQHF.